The following is a TCR beta chain sequence with its context. CDR1 is SGHNT, CDR2 YYREEE, per germline (reference sequence). The V end was cut by 0 bases, the J end by 0 bases, with 9 bases between. This CDR3 has 15 residues. All enrollees were about 18 to 90 years old and from roughly 26 US areas. Symptom resolution, clearance, or two negative PCRs marked donors in Cohort 3 as recovered. This entry is derived from a study of blood T cell repertoires in COVID-19. Study as a whole: From T cells, B-cell-depleted T cells, or PBMCs came the material, which was cDNA or gDNA.

The method was immunoSEQ multiplex PCR; TCRdb's version includes in-frame clones alone and lacks a portion of them. The sample lists 200,000 to 250,000 clones, 82% occurring once. The source is an older woman who had recovered from COVID-19. Material: PBMCs or T cells enriched from blood (not recorded which). The chain recombines TRBV5-4 with TRBJ1-1; D ambiguous. CDR3 coding DNA: TGTGCCAGCAGCTTGGAACCGGTCCTGAACACTGAAGCTTTCTTT. Translation gives CASSLEPVLNTEAFF.